This T cell receptor beta chain originates from a study of CD8 T cells in ankylosing spondylitis. TCRdb re-analysed the 5' RACE reads in MiXCR, keeping a single row per CDR3 protein. Of hundreds of thousands of distinct CDR3 sequences listed, about 24% were seen once; the top ten hold over 0.8%. This clonotype was seen only a few times. The target antigen is unknown. The study's findings and limits: Researchers reportedly found disease-linked clones significantly enriched in matched ankylosing spondylitis synovial fluid. For ankylosing spondylitis blood, a TCR beta motif of about eight highly homologous variants appeared characteristic. Clones linked to disease, bearing a CD8+ phenotype, were relatively rare in peripheral blood.

Input material: blood, either unsorted or a sorted T cell fraction (not recorded which). This TCR was recovered from a male donor with ankylosing spondylitis.

The CDR3 nucleotides are TGTGCCAGCAGCCAGGGGATAAACTTTGATCAGCCCCAGCATTTT. Amino acid sequence: CASSQGINFDQPQHF. The gene calls are TRBV6-1 and TRBJ1-5; perhaps TRBD1 as D (6 bases). The V end was cut by 6 bases, the J end by 5 bases, with 17 bases between. Germline V lookup: CDR1 MNHNS, CDR2 SASEGT. The CDR3 is 15 residues long.